The source of this T cell receptor beta chain is a study of cytomegalovirus exposure and HLA in healthy donors. Study-wide context: Earlier findings included 90 million to 120 million unique TCR beta sequences obtained from some 180 million T cells.

Study results and caveats: V- and J-gene trimming of TCR beta was linked (in a later analysis) to a missense DCLRE1C variant. Generally TCR sequences proved uncommon, though certain public TCRs appeared in numerous donors.

Researchers ran the PCR with 60 Vbeta and 13 Jbeta primers. Produced via immunoSEQ multiplex PCR; TCRdb's table is partial and in-frame only. The profile covers approximately 170,000 clones, with about 80% appearing a single time and roughly 1.6% taken by the ten largest. Healthy people donating bone marrow made up the donors. Worth noting for this clone: What it binds is not known.

With V trimmed by 3 bases and J by 5 bases, 9 bases remained unmatched. In germline, CDR1 is SGHAT, CDR2 FQNNGV. This CDR3 region has 15 residues. The J gene is TRBJ2-5, the V gene TRBV11-2; TRBD2 matches at 7 bases. The sequencing input was PBMCs. This TCR was sampled from a middle-aged man in good health and CMV-seronegative. The CDR3 region is CASSLQSTGGETQYF. The CDR3 DNA reads TGTGCCAGCAGCTTGCAAAGCACGGGAGGCGAGACCCAGTACTTC. Full variable domain (rest looked up from reference TRBV11-2 and TRBJ2-5): EAGVAQSPRYKIIEKRQSVAFWCNPISGHATLYWYQQILGQGPKLLIQFQNNGVVDDSQLPKDRFSAERLKGVDSTLKIQPAKLEDSAVYLCASSLQSTGGETQYFGPGTRLLVL.